These T cell receptor beta chains were read from a single sample in a study of T cell responses to AZD1222 COVID-19 vaccine. Only in-frame clones appear in the TCRdb table, and some are missing; sequencing was by immunoSEQ multiplex PCR. The sample has around 140,000 clones, around 87% seen once; the top ten hold around 1.6%. The sequencing here drew on peripheral blood, taken on day 0 of AZD1222 vaccination. These receptor sequences come from an adult in good health. Each CDR3 is given with its conserved first and last residue. A D gene is named only where the DNA matches it firmly. Size is stated for part of the rows, as once, few or many counts, or as a class when the clone is expanded.

D gene | clone size | CDR3 length | J gene | V gene | CDR3 protein | CDR3 DNA
TRBD2 | . | 15 | TRBJ2-3 | TRBV7-9 | CASSTRLTGGDTQYF | TGTGCCAGCAGCACCCGGTTGACGGGGGGAGATACGCAGTATTTT
. | . | 15 | TRBJ1-6 | TRBV6-5 | CASSYGVGLSSPLHF | TGTGCCAGCAGTTACGGCGTCGGGCTTAGTTCACCCCTCCACTTT
TRBD2 | . | 14 | TRBJ2-7 | TRBV2 | CASRAPSGGFEQYF | TGTGCCAGCAGGGCCCCTAGCGGGGGTTTTGAGCAGTACTTC
TRBD1 | . | 15 | TRBJ2-2 | TRBV5-6 | CASSLGTGPTGELFF | TGTGCCAGCAGCTTGGGGACAGGGCCCACCGGGGAGCTGTTTTTT
. | . | 13 | TRBJ1-4 | TRBV28 | CATRTWANEKLFF | TGTGCCACCAGGACCTGGGCTAATGAAAAACTGTTTTTT
. | . | 12 | TRBJ2-4 | TRBV3-1/TRBV3-2 | CASSQSVNIQYF | TGTGCCAGCAGCCAAAGCGTTAACATTCAGTACTTC
TRBD2 | . | 18 | TRBJ2-1 | TRBV5-1 | CASSGLAGSTRSSDEQFF | TGCGCCAGCAGCGGACTAGCGGGTTCAACGAGGTCCTCCGATGAGCAGTTCTTC
. | . | 17 | TRBJ1-6 | TRBV5-1 | CASSLGVGVTDNSPLHF | TGCGCCAGCAGCTTGGGGGTGGGGGTGACCGATAATTCACCCCTCCACTTT
. | once | 13 | TRBJ2-3 | TRBV30 | CACLRVKADTQYF | TGTGCCTGCCTCAGGGTCAAAGCAGATACGCAGTATTTT
TRBD1 | . | 15 | TRBJ1-2 | TRBV18 | CASSPSQDRAHGYTF | TGTGCCAGCTCACCGAGTCAGGACAGGGCTCATGGCTACACCTTC
. | . | 13 | TRBJ2-2 | TRBV7-9 | CASSLEYTGELFF | TGTGCCAGCAGTCTAGAATACACCGGGGAGCTGTTTTTT
. | . | 15 | TRBJ1-6 | TRBV4-1 | CASSQGDTYNSPLHF | TGCGCCAGCAGCCAGGGGGACACGTATAATTCACCCCTCCACTTT
. | . | 15 | TRBJ1-2 | TRBV30 | CAWSVGATANYGYTF | TGTGCCTGGAGTGTAGGGGCGACAGCGAACTATGGCTACACCTTC
. | . | 14 | TRBJ1-5 | TRBV28 | CASSLNRPSQPQHF | TGTGCCAGCAGTTTAAACAGGCCTAGTCAGCCCCAGCATTTT
TRBD1 | . | 15 | TRBJ1-5 | TRBV5-4 | CASSDTGTVGSPQHF | TGTGCCAGCAGCGATACCGGGACAGTTGGATCGCCCCAGCATTTT
. | . | 14 | TRBJ2-1 | TRBV5-1 | CASSVFTVGNEQFF | TGCGCCAGCAGCGTATTTACCGTGGGAAATGAGCAGTTCTTC
. | . | 16 | TRBJ1-2 | TRBV2 | CASSEAVTSALYGYTF | TGTGCCAGCAGTGAAGCGGTAACCTCGGCACTCTATGGCTACACCTTC
TRBD1 | . | 13 | TRBJ1-2 | TRBV19 | CASSMVGTDGYTF | TGTGCCAGTAGTATGGTGGGGACAGATGGCTACACCTTC
. | . | 13 | TRBJ1-2 | TRBV13 | CASSFGTPYGYTF | TGTGCCAGCAGCTTTGGGACGCCCTATGGCTACACCTTC
. | . | 14 | TRBJ1-5 | TRBV7-2 | CASSSTVAPQPQHF | TGTGCCAGCAGTTCGACAGTCGCTCCCCAGCCCCAGCATTTT
. | . | 13 | TRBJ2-6 | TRBV24-1 | CAVRESGANVLTF | TGTGCCGTGCGAGAATCTGGGGCCAACGTCCTGACTTTC
. | . | 16 | TRBJ2-2 | TRBV18 | CASSPLAGKKTGELFF | TGTGCCAGCTCACCACTAGCCGGGAAAAAAACCGGGGAGCTGTTTTTT
. | . | 15 | TRBJ2-1 | TRBV6-5 | CASSYFSGDYNEQFF | TGTGCCAGCAGTTACTTTAGCGGAGATTACAATGAGCAGTTCTTC
TRBD1 | . | 14 | TRBJ1-5 | TRBV10-3 | CAIRRTGEDQPQHF | TGTGCCATCAGACGAACAGGGGAGGATCAGCCCCAGCATTTT
. | . | 16 | TRBJ1-5 | TRBV25-1 | CASSDRTDYSNQPQHF | TGTGCCAGCAGTGATCGCACGGATTATAGCAATCAGCCCCAGCATTTT
. | . | 16 | TRBJ2-1 | TRBV4-1 | CASSLQRGGGSNEQFF | TGCGCCAGCAGCCTCCAACGGGGAGGAGGGTCCAATGAGCAGTTCTTC
. | . | 14 | TRBJ2-2 | TRBV2 | CASRGGVNTGELFF | TGTGCCAGCAGGGGCGGGGTGAACACCGGGGAGCTGTTTTTT
TRBD2 | once | 17 | TRBJ2-3 | TRBV15 | CATSRARTSGATDTQYF | TGTGCCACCAGCAGAGCCCGAACTAGCGGGGCCACAGATACGCAGTATTTT
TRBD1 | . | 14 | TRBJ1-5 | TRBV19 | CASSDRTGDQPQHF | TGTGCCAGTAGTGACCGAACAGGGGATCAGCCCCAGCATTTT
. | . | 16 | TRBJ2-1 | TRBV15 | CATSRGAAVTYNEQFF | TGTGCCACCAGCAGAGGAGCGGCCGTCACCTACAATGAGCAGTTCTTC
. | . | 14 | TRBJ1-3 | TRBV3-1/TRBV3-2 | CASSLGTSGNTIYF | TGTGCCAGCAGCCTCGGGACCTCTGGAAACACCATATATTTT
. | . | 10 | TRBJ1-4 | TRBV7-9 | CASFDEKLFF | TGTGCCAGCTTCGATGAAAAACTGTTTTTT